The clone carrying this T cell receptor (beta chain) showed up just a few times. Its specificity is unknown. Germline values: CDR1 DFQATT, CDR2 SNEGSKA (reference sequence). V lost 2 bases to trimming and J lost 7 bases, with 15 bases between them. The CDR3 has 13 amino acids. The data belong to a study of T-cell reconstitution after alpha-beta-depleted transplantation in children. As it was prepared, the TCRbeta library received unique molecular identifiers. Each CDR3 protein gets one entry after TCRdb re-called the PCR reads with MiXCR. In the table there are about 980,000 distinct CDR3 sequences, roughly 29% of which are singletons. Study conclusions and caveats: Several hundred graft clones that had expanded were reportedly the source of alpha-beta T cells about two months after transplant. Surviving recipient T cells and intrathymic progenitors accounted for some patients' high TCRbeta diversity at day 60. Newly generated T cells supplied most T-cell counts and diversity one year post-transplant.

The clonotype originates from a boy under three years old who had a stem cell transplant for SCID, so the T cells may come from the graft donor. Sequencing used PBMCs, mostly from graft donor cells, obtained 360 days after TCRalphabeta/CD19-depleted stem cell transplant. The rearrangement joins TRBV20-1 to TRBJ2-7; weak D call: TRBD2 (5 bases). CDR3 sequence reads: CSARRTAEGEQYF. In DNA, the CDR3 is TGCAGTGCTAGACGAACAGCCGAGGGAGAGCAGTACTTC.